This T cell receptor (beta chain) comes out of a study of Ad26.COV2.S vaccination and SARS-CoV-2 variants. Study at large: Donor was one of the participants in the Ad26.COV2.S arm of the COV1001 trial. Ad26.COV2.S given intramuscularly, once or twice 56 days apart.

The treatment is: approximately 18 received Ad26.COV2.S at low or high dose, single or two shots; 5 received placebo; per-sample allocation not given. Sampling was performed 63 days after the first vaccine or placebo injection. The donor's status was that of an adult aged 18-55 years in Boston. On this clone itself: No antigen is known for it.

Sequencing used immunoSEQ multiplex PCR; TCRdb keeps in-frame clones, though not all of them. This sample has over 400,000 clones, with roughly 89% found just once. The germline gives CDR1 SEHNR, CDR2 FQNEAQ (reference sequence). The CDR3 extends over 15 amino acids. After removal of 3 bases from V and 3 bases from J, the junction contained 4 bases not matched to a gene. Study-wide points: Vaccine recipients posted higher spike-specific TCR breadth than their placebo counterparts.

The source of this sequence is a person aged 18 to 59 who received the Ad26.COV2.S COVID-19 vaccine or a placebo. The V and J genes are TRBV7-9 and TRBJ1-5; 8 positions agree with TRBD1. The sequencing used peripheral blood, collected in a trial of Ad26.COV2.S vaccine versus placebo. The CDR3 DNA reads TGTGCCAGCAGCTTCGCAGGGGGCTACAATCAGCCCCAGCATTTT. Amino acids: CASSFAGGYNQPQHF.